A single T cell receptor beta chain is shown here with its context. Its target is unknown. These data originate in a study of beta chain features in type 1 diabetes. Study-wide points: People with Type 1 diabetes carried modestly yet significantly shorter TCRB CDR3s in all four CD4+ subsets.

cDNA synthesis used the whole RNA isolate, giving expressed TCRB sequences. The table came from immunoSEQ multiplex PCR; TCRdb's copy has only in-frame clones and leaves some out. This table has hundreds of thousands of clones, around an eighth appearing once. The length of the CDR3 is 14 residues. Germline lookup yields CDR1 PRHDT and CDR2 FYEKMQ (reference sequence). Trimming at V came to 6 bases and at J to 2 bases, leaving 2 bases not matched to a gene. Sequenced material: naive CD4+ T cells from blood. This TCR derives from a man younger than 30 with type 1 diabetes. The J gene is TRBJ1-5, the V gene TRBV13; 9 positions match TRBD1. CDR3 in DNA: TGTGCCAGCAGTCGGACAGGGGGCAATCAGCCCCAGCATTTT. Its translation is CASSRTGGNQPQHF.